Listed below are T cell receptor beta chains from one sample, sequenced in a study of tumour-infiltrating T cells in Burkitt lymphoma. Data came from immunoSEQ multiplex PCR; TCRdb stores just in-frame clones and leaves some out. The sample lists about 50,000 clones; less than 40% were seen once. The specimen was tumor tissue. These TCRs come from a human donor with Burkitt lymphoma. Both conserved end residues are part of each CDR3.

j_call v_call cdr3_aa
TRBJ2-7 TRBV7-8 CASSPLLGYEQYF
TRBJ1-2 TRBV20-1 CSARPDYGYTF
TRBJ1-5 TRBV30 CAWALRGGQPQHF
TRBJ1-2 TRBV30 CAWSVQLAGARGYTF
TRBJ1-1 TRBV5-4 CASSLLSNTEAFF
TRBJ1-2 TRBV2 CASSAGLSYTF
TRBJ1-6 TRBV7-9 CASSFPGTGLSPLHF
TRBJ1-1 TRBV2 CASSEFPGMNTEAFF
TRBJ2-1 TRBV19 CASATGTAYNEQFF
TRBJ2-7 TRBV20-1 CSARGDHEQYF
TRBJ1-5 TRBV7-8 CASSFGQGRNQPQHF
TRBJ1-1 TRBV18 CASSRDGNTEAFF
TRBJ2-5 TRBV7-2 CASSLVETQYF
TRBJ1-1 TRBV6-1 CASGPGQGTEAFF
TRBJ2-1 TRBV5-1 CASSLRTHENEQFF
TRBJ2-7 TRBV30 CAWNWQGEQYF
TRBJ2-7 TRBV21-1 CASYPTFRGSYEQYF
TRBJ1-1 TRBV11-1 CASSYETGSYTEAFF
TRBJ2-7 TRBV5-5 CASSWGQGAGEQYF
TRBJ2-7 TRBV7-2 CASSLASGGNYEQYF
TRBJ2-3 TRBV15 CATSRGHSTDTQYF
TRBJ2-7 TRBV10-1 CASTNRQGDPYEQYF
TRBJ2-6 TRBV7-9 CASSLARGTGANVLTF
TRBJ2-7 TRBV30 CATLTGSYEQYF
TRBJ1-1 TRBV6-5 CASRKTMGDTEAFF
TRBJ1-1 TRBV6-5 CASSYSFQGGTEAFF
TRBJ2-7 TRBV7-2 CASSLAGTKFSESYF
TRBJ2-7 TRBV21-1 CASASSGDRRTYEQYF
TRBJ2-5 TRBV27 CATKGPVETQYF
TRBJ2-7 TRBV30 CAWTSGGPVGEQYF
TRBJ2-6 TRBV28 CASRYRGLASGANVLTF
TRBJ1-1 TRBV7-2 CASSPLAGSTEAFF
TRBJ2-7 TRBV25-1 CASRETGSYEQYF
TRBJ2-2 TRBV2 CASSGQGDTGELFF
TRBJ2-1 TRBV4-3 CASSPWGGHNEQFF
TRBJ2-3 TRBV4-3 CASSQDGASGTDTQYF
TRBJ2-7 TRBV20-1 CSAADYAQYF
TRBJ2-1 TRBV5-1 CASSWGTSGGDEQFF
TRBJ1-2 TRBV4-3 CASSQGRNRAEGYTF
TRBJ1-1 TRBV29-1 CSTSKTARNTEAFF
TRBJ2-5 TRBV5-1 CASSLGSDETQYF
TRBJ1-6 TRBV4-1 CASSQEFTRGVGSPLHF
TRBJ1-2 TRBV18 CASSPSEGYGYTF
TRBJ2-3 TRBV10-3 CAISARNANPDTQYF
TRBJ2-3 TRBV4-1 CASSQYAQAGAYTQYF